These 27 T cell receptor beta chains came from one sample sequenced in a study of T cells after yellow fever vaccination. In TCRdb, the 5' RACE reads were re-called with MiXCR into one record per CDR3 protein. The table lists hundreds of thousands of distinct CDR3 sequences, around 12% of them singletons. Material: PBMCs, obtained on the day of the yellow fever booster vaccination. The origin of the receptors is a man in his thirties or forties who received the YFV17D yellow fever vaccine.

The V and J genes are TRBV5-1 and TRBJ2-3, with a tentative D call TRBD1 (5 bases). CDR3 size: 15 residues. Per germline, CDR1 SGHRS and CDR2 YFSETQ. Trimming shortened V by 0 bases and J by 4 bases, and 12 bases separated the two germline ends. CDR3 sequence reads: CASSLAGRQADTQYF. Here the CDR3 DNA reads TGCGCCAGCAGCTTGGCAGGGCGTCAGGCAGATACGCAGTATTTT.

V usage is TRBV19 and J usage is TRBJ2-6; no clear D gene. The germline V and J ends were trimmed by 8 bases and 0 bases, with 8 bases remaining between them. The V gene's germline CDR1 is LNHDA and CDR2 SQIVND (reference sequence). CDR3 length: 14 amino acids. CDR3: CASLDISGANVLTF. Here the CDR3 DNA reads TGTGCCAGTCTCGACATCTCTGGGGCCAACGTCCTGACTTTC.

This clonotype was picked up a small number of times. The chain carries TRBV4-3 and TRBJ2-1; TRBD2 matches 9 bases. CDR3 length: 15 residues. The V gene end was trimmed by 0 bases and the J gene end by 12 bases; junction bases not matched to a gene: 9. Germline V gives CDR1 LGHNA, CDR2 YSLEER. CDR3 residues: CASSQDSGTSKPQFF. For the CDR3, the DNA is TGCGCCAGCAGCCAAGATTCCGGGACTAGCAAACCGCAGTTCTTC.

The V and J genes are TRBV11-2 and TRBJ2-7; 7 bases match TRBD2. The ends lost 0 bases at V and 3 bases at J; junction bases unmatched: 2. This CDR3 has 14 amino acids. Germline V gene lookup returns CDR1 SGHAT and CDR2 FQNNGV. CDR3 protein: CASSLEPSGYEQYF. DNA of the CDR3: TGTGCCAGCAGCTTAGAACCTAGCGGCTACGAGCAGTACTTC.

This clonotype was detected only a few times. The CDR3 coding sequence is TGTGCCAGCAGCGACGATGATAACGAGGGCTATGGCTACACCTTC. Its protein product is CASSDDDNEGYGYTF. This sequence joins TRBV4-2 and TRBJ1-2; no reliable D call. The germline gives CDR1 LGHNA, CDR2 YNFKEQ. The V end was cut by 5 bases, the J end by 4 bases, with 17 bases between. CDR3 length: 15 residues.

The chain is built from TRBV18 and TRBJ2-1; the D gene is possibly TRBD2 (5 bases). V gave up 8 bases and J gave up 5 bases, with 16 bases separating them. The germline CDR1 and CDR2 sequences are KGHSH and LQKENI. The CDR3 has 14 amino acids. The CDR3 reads CASTGSTTDNEQFF. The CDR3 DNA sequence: TGTGCCAGCACGGGGTCGACTACTGACAATGAGCAGTTCTTC.

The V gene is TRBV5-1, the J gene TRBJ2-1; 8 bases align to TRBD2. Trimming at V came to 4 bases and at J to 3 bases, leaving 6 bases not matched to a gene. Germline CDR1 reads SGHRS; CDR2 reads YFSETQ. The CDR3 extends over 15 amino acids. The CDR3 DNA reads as TGCGCCAGCAGCACCCAAGCGGGAGTCTACAATGAGCAGTTCTTC. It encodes CASSTQAGVYNEQFF.

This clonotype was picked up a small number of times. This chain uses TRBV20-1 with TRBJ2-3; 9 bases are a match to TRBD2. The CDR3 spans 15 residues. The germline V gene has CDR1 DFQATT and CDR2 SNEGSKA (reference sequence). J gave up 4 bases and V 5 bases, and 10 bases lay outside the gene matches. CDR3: CSAPSGGRAADTQYF. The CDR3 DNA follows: TGCAGTGCTCCCTCGGGCGGGAGGGCCGCAGATACGCAGTATTTT.

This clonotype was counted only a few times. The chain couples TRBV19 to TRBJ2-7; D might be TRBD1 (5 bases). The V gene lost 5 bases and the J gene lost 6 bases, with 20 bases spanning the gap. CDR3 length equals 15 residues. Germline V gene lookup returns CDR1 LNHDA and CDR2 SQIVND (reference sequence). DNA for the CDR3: TGTGCCAGTAGTGTGGGGCAGGGAAGACTCGTCGAGCAGTACTTC. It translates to CASSVGQGRLVEQYF.

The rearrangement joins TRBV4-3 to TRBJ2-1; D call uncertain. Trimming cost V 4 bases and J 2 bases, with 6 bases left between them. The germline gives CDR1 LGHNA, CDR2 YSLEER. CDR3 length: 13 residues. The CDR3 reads CASSLNPYNEQFF. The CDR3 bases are TGCGCCAGCAGCCTAAACCCCTACAATGAGCAGTTCTTC.

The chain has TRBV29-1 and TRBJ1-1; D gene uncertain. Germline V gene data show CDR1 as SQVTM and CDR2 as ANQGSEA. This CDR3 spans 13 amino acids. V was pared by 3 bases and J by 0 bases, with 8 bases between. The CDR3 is CSVDRRMNTEAFF. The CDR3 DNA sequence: TGCAGCGTTGATAGGCGGATGAACACTGAAGCTTTCTTT.

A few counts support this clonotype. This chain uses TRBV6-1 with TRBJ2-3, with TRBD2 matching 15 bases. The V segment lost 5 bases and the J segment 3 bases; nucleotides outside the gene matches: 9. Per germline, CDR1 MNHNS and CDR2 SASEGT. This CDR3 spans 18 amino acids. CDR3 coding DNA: TGTGCCAGCAGTACCCGGACTAGCGGGAGGGCCTGGACAGATACGCAGTATTTT. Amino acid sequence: CASSTRTSGRAWTDTQYF.

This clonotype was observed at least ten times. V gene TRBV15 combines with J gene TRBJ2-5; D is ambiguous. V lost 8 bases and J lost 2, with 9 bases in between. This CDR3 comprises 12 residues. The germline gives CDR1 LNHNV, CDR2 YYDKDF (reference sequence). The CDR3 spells CATSAYQETQYF. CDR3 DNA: TGTGCCACCTCAGCGTATCAAGAGACCCAGTACTTC. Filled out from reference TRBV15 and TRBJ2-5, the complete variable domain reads DAMVIQNPRYQVTQFGKPVTLSCSQTLNHNVMYWYQQKSSQAPKLLFHYYDKDFNNEADTPDNFQSRRPNTSFCFLDIRSPGLGDTAMYLCATSAYQETQYFGPGTRLLVL.

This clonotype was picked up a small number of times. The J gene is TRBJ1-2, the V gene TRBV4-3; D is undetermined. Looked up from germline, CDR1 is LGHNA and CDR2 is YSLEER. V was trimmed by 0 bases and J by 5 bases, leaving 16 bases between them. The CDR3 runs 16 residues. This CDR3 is CASSQDHGVRGYGYTF. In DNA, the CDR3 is TGCGCCAGCAGCCAAGATCACGGCGTCCGGGGATATGGCTACACCTTC.

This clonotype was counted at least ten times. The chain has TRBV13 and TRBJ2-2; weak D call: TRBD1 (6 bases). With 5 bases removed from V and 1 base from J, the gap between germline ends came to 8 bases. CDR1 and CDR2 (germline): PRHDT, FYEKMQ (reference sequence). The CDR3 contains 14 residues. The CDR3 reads CASSLQGNTGELFF. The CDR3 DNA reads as TGTGCCAGCAGCCTACAGGGGAACACCGGGGAGCTGTTTTTT.

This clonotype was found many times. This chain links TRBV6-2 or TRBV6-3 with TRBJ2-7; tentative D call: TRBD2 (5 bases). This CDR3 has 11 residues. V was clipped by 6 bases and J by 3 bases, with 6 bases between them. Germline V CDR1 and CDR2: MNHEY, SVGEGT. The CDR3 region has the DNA TGTGCCAGCAGCCGGGACTACGAGCAGTACTTC. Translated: CASSRDYEQYF.

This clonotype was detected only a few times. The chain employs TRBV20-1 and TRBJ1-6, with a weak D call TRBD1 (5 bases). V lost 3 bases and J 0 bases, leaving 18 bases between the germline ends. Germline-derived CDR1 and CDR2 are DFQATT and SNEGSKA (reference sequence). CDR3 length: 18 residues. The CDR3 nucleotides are TGCAGTGCTAGGACGCGGGGGAGCGGGAGCTCCTATAATTCACCCCTCCACTTT. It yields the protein CSARTRGSGSSYNSPLHF.

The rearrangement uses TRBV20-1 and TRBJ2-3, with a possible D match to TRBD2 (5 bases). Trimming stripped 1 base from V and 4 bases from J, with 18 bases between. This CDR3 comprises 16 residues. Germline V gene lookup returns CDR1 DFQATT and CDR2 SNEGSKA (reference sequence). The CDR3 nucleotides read TGCAGTGCTAGAGGACTTAATCGCCGAGGGTCAGATACGCAGTATTTT. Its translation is CSARGLNRRGSDTQYF.

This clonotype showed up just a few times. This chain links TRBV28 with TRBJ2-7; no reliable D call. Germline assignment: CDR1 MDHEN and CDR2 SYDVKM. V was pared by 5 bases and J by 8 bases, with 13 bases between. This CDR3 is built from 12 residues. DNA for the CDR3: TGTGCCAGCAGTCTCCCCGGGCGGCAGCAGTACTTC. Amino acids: CASSLPGRQQYF.

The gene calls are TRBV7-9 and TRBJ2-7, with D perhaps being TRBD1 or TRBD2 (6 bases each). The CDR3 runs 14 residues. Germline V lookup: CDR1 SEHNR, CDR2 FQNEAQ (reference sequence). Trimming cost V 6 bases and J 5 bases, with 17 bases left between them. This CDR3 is CASRARDTLDEQYF. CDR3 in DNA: TGTGCCAGCAGAGCGCGGGACACCCTCGACGAGCAGTACTTC.

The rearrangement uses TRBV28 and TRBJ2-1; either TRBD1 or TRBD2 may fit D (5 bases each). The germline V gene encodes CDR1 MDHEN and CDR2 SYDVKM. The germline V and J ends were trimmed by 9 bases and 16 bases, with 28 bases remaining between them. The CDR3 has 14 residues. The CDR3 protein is CASTSARFGSGDFF. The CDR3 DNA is TGTGCCAGTACCTCGGCGCGTTTTGGGTCCGGGGACTTCTTC.

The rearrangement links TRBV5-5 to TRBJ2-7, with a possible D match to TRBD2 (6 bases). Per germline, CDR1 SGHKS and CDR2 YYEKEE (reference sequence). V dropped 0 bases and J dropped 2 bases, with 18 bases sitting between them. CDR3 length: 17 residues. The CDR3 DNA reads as TGTGCCAGCAGCTTGGGTCGAGTGGCGGGGCCAGCCTACGAGCAGTACTTC. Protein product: CASSLGRVAGPAYEQYF.

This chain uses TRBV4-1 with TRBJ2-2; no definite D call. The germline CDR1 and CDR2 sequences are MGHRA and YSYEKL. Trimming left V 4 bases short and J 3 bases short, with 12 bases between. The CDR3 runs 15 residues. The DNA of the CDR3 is TGCGCCAGCAGCCCCGGATTAAGCTACACCGGGGAGCTGTTTTTT. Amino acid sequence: CASSPGLSYTGELFF.

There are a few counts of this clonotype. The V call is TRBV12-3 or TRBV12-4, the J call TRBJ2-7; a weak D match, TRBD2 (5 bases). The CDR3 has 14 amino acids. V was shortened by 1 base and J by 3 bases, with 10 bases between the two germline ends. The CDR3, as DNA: TGTGCCAGCAGTTTAGGGGAGTGGATCTACGAGCAGTACTTC. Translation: CASSLGEWIYEQYF.

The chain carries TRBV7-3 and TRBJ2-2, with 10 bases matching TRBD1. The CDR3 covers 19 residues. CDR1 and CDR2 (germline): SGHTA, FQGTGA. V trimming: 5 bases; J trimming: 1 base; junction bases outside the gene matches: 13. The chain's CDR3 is CASSLRDRGATENTGELFF. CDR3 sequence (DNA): TGTGCCAGCAGCCTTCGGGACAGGGGTGCCACCGAGAACACCGGGGAGCTGTTTTTT.

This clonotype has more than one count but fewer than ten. The DNA of the CDR3 is TGTGCCAGCAGAGGGGACACGAGGGGTCTTTTACGCGAGCAGTACTTC. This codes for CASRGDTRGLLREQYF. The chain uses TRBV28 and TRBJ2-7; TRBD1 is a possible D gene (6 bases). The CDR3 spans 16 residues. Trimming took off 6 bases at V and 6 bases at J, with 24 bases between the two ends. Germline CDR1 MDHEN, CDR2 SYDVKM.

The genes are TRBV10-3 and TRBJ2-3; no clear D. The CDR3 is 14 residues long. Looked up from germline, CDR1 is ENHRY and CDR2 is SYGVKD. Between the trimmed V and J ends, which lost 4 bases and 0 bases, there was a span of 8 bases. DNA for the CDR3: TGTGCCATCAGTGGATCGATAAGCACAGATACGCAGTATTTT. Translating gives CAISGSISTDTQYF.